Each of the 7 T cell receptor beta chains below was sequenced from the same sample in a study of control samples from healthy donors and cancer patients. Assay: immunoSEQ multiplex PCR; the TCRdb copy retains only in-frame clones and omits some. Of about 170,000 clones in the sample, 85% to 90% were seen once. Sequencing used blood. Every receptor here comes from a man aged 25-40 years in good health.

The chain recombines TRBV5-1 with TRBJ2-7; 8 positions match TRBD1. V trimming: 5 bases; J trimming: 5 bases; junction bases outside the gene matches: 9. The CDR3 runs 14 residues. Germline values: CDR1 SGHRS, CDR2 YFSETQ. The CDR3: CASREQDRAHEQYF. For the CDR3, the DNA is TGCGCCAGCAGAGAACAGGACAGGGCCCACGAGCAGTACTTC.

This chain uses TRBV10-3 with TRBJ1-1; D unclear. There are 15 residues in the CDR3. The germline V and J ends were trimmed by 0 bases and 1 base, with 9 bases remaining between them. Germline CDR1 and CDR2: ENHRY and SYGVKD. In DNA, the CDR3 is TGTGCCATCAGTGAGTCGAAGGTTGGGAACACTGAAGCTTTCTTT. Amino acid sequence: CAISESKVGNTEAFF.

The chain recombines TRBV14 with TRBJ2-4; 9 nucleotides line up with TRBD1. The germline V gene encodes CDR1 SGHDN and CDR2 FVKESK. V shed 4 bases, J shed 10 bases, and the junction held 5 bases outside the gene matches. CDR3 length: 13 residues. Here the CDR3 reads CASSLGQGWIQYF. The CDR3 nucleotides are TGTGCCAGCAGCCTAGGACAGGGGTGGATTCAGTACTTC.

The chain employs TRBV6-1 and TRBJ2-1; D uncertain. CDR3 size: 16 residues. V was clipped by 2 bases and J by 0 bases, with 11 bases between them. Germline V CDR1 and CDR2: MNHNS, SASEGT. CDR3 region: CASSEWQSSSYNEQFF. The CDR3 DNA reads as TGTGCCAGCAGTGAATGGCAAAGCAGCTCCTACAATGAGCAGTTCTTC.

The J gene is TRBJ2-5, the V gene TRBV3-1 (or the pseudogene TRBV3-2); D is uncertain. Per germline, CDR1 LGHDT and CDR2 YNNKEL (reference sequence). V lost 2 bases, J lost 2 bases, and 3 bases lay in between. This CDR3 region has 12 residues. CDR3 coding DNA: TGTGCCAGCAGCCAATTACAAGAGACCCAGTACTTC. It encodes CASSQLQETQYF.

This chain joins TRBV6-5 and TRBJ2-7; 12 bases match TRBD2. This CDR3 is 13 amino acids long. The germline CDR1 and CDR2 sequences are MNHEY and SVGAGI. V trimming: 4 bases; J trimming: 12 bases; junction bases outside the gene matches: 7. The CDR3 bases are TGTGCCAGCAGTTCGGGACTAGCGGGTCCCCGGTACTTC. Its translation: CASSSGLAGPRYF.

CDR3 nucleotides: TGTGCCAGCAGCTTGCAGGGGGCGGTAACTAATGAAAAACTGTTTTTT. Protein sequence: CASSLQGAVTNEKLFF. The chain joins TRBV5-6 to TRBJ1-4, with 8 bases fitting TRBD1. Germline CDR1 SGHDT, CDR2 YYEEEE. V trimming: 1 base; J trimming: 1 base; junction bases outside the gene matches: 3. The CDR3 extends over 16 amino acids.